The 27 T cell receptor beta chains reported below all come from one sample, sequenced in a study of neurological immune-mediated disorders. A single record per CDR3 protein comes from TCRdb applying MiXCR to the 5' RACE reads. The table shows more than 50,000 distinct CDR3 sequences, with 5.2% occurring only once. Material for sequencing was PBMCs. The receptors here all came from a woman aged 25-40 years with multiple sclerosis.

Ten or more counts support this clonotype. CDR3 in amino acids: CASGTGDGEKLFF. DNA of the CDR3: TGTGCCAGTGGGACGGGGGACGGGGAAAAACTGTTTTTT. The chain links TRBV6-5 to TRBJ1-4, with D possibly being TRBD1 (5 bases). The CDR3 consists of 13 residues. From germline, CDR1 is MNHEY and CDR2 SVGAGI. V lost 9 bases, J lost 8 bases, and 16 bases lay in between.

This clonotype was observed many times. The rearrangement joins TRBV9 to TRBJ2-3; 8 positions agree with TRBD2. Germline V gene sequence: CDR1 SGDLS, CDR2 YYNGEE. The junction had 13 bases not matched to a gene; V was cut back by 4 bases and J by 0 bases. The CDR3 spans 18 residues. The CDR3 DNA is TGTGCCAGCAGCCCGCGGGGGGCGGGGGGCGCTAGCACAGATACGCAGTATTTT. It translates to CASSPRGAGGASTDTQYF.

This clonotype was counted many times. The rearrangement uses TRBV5-1 and TRBJ2-7, with D perhaps matching TRBD2 (7 bases). Trimming took off 1 base at V and 2 bases at J, with 10 bases between the two ends. Germline loops: CDR1 SGHRS, CDR2 YFSETQ. The CDR3 consists of 14 residues. The CDR3 loop is CASSLQGRAYEQYF. As DNA, the CDR3 is TGCGCCAGCAGCTTGCAGGGGAGGGCCTACGAGCAGTACTTC.

The V gene is TRBV13, the J gene TRBJ2-1; possible D gene TRBD1, 6 bases. Germline V gives CDR1 PRHDT, CDR2 FYEKMQ (reference sequence). The CDR3 is 14 residues long. Trimming shortened V by 5 bases and J by 8 bases, and 16 bases separated the two germline ends. The CDR3 loop is CASSQGSRDHEQFF. The CDR3 region has the DNA TGTGCCAGCAGCCAGGGGTCCAGGGACCATGAGCAGTTCTTC.

This clonotype was seen ten or more times. This chain uses TRBV7-6 with TRBJ2-5; 12 bases are shared with TRBD2. The CDR3 consists of 15 residues. Germline values: CDR1 SGHVS, CDR2 FNYEAQ. With 1 base clipped from V and 4 bases from J, the junction kept 1 base outside the gene matches. In DNA, the CDR3 is TGTGCCAGCAGCTTAGGACTAGCGGGGGCAGAGACCCAGTACTTC. Translated: CASSLGLAGAETQYF.

This clonotype was seen many times. CDR3 in DNA: TGTGCCAGCAGCCGGACAGGGAACTATGGCTACACCTTC. This codes for CASSRTGNYGYTF. The chain combines TRBV7-3 with TRBJ1-2; TRBD1 agrees at 8 bases. The CDR3 runs 13 residues. Germline CDR1 and CDR2: SGHTA and FQGTGA. Trimming at V came to 5 bases and at J to 2 bases, leaving 1 base not matched to a gene. Full variable domain (outside the CDR3, taken from reference TRBV7-3 and TRBJ1-2): GAGVSQTPSNKVTEKGKYVELRCDPISGHTALYWYRQSLGQGPEFLIYFQGTGAADDSGLPNDRFFAVRPEGSVSTLKIQRTERGDSAVYLCASSRTGNYGYTFGSGTRLTVV.

At least ten counts were recorded for this clonotype. The rearrangement links TRBV3-1 to TRBJ2-1; 7 nucleotides line up with TRBD2. The ends lost 1 base at V and 9 bases at J; junction bases unmatched: 3. This CDR3 has 13 amino acids. In germline, CDR1 is LGHDT, CDR2 YNNKEL (reference sequence). CDR3 residues: CASSQGRGVEQFF. The CDR3 bases are TGTGCCAGCAGCCAAGGTCGGGGGGTTGAGCAGTTCTTC.

This clonotype was counted many times. This CDR3 is CASSWAAGETQYF. In DNA form, the CDR3 reads TGTGCCAGCAGCTGGGCGGCGGGAGAGACCCAGTACTTC. The chain uses TRBV5-5 and TRBJ2-5, with D possibly TRBD2 on 5 matching bases. CDR1 and CDR2 from the germline V gene are SGHKS and YYEKEE (reference sequence). The CDR3 contains 13 residues. V was clipped by 3 bases and J by 4 bases, with 10 bases between them.

The sample holds many counts of this clonotype. The chain uses TRBV5-6 and TRBJ1-1; weak D call: TRBD1 (6 bases). Trimming removed 2 bases from V and 0 bases from J, with 8 bases in between. The CDR3 covers 14 residues. The germline V gene has CDR1 SGHDT and CDR2 YYEEEE. CDR3 region: CASSFGQMNTEAFF. The CDR3 DNA reads TGTGCCAGCAGCTTCGGACAGATGAACACTGAAGCTTTCTTT.

The V gene is TRBV5-1, the J gene TRBJ2-5; D is perhaps TRBD2 (5 bases). CDR3 length: 14 residues. The V gene's germline CDR1 is SGHRS and CDR2 YFSETQ. The V end lost 0 bases, the J end lost 2 bases, and 8 bases lay between the germline ends. The CDR3 coding sequence is TGCGCCAGCAGCTTGGCACGGGGACAAGAGACCCAGTACTTC. Its translation: CASSLARGQETQYF.

This clonotype was counted ten times or more. The chain employs TRBV5-1 and TRBJ1-5, with D uncertain. The CDR3 is 13 residues long. CDR1 SGHRS and CDR2 YFSETQ come from the germline V gene. V was clipped by 0 bases and J by 5 bases, with 6 bases between them. CDR3 sequence (DNA): TGCGCCAGCAGCTTGGCCGGGTATCAGCCCCAGCATTTT. Its translation: CASSLAGYQPQHF.

This chain joins TRBV5-8 and TRBJ2-4; D remains ambiguous. Germline V gene data show CDR1 as SGHTS and CDR2 as YDEGEE. V was trimmed by 2 bases and J by 8 bases, leaving 8 bases between them. The CDR3 consists of 12 residues. The CDR3 DNA sequence: TGTGCCAGCAGCTTTTTGAGAGACATTCAGTACTTC. Translation: CASSFLRDIQYF.

Only a few counts were recorded for this clonotype. The chain employs TRBV18 and TRBJ1-5, with D perhaps matching TRBD1 (5 bases). V gave up 0 bases and J gave up 0 bases, with 6 bases separating them. The CDR3 is 15 residues long. Germline-derived CDR1 and CDR2 are KGHSH and LQKENI. CDR3 loop: CASSPPDTSNQPQHF. Here the CDR3 DNA reads TGTGCCAGCTCACCACCGGACACTAGCAATCAGCCCCAGCATTTT.

This clonotype was picked up many times. This chain connects TRBV9 to TRBJ2-1; D tentatively fits TRBD1 or TRBD2 (6 bases each). Trimming removed 3 bases from V and 5 bases from J, with 18 bases in between. CDR3 length: 16 residues. Germline V gene sequence: CDR1 SGDLS, CDR2 YYNGEE. The CDR3, as DNA: TGTGCCAGCAGCGCAAGGGGGGCCGGCACAAACAATGAGCAGTTCTTC. It yields the protein CASSARGAGTNNEQFF.

This clonotype was seen at least ten times. The chain has TRBV12-3 or TRBV12-4 and TRBJ1-2; D is unclear. This CDR3 comprises 14 residues. Trimming cost V 2 bases and J 4 bases, with 11 bases left between them. Here the CDR3 reads CASSLMDWTYGYTF. The CDR3 DNA reads as TGTGCCAGCAGTTTAATGGACTGGACCTATGGCTACACCTTC.

Remarks on this clonotype: At one end the junction does not follow the germline gene, possibly because of a read error. The rearrangement uses TRBV3-1 and TRBJ1-6, with D hard to call. Germline CDR1 LGHDT, CDR2 YNNKEL (reference sequence). This CDR3 has 14 amino acids. CDR3 DNA: TGTGCCAGCAGCCAAGAGCCCGGGTTTTCACCCCTCAACTTT. Translated, it gives CASSQEPGFSPLNF.

This clonotype was seen many times. One end of the junction does not line up with germline, which may come from a read error. This rearrangement joins TRBV7-2 to TRBJ1-5; D remains ambiguous. The CDR3 has 15 residues. Looked up from germline, CDR1 is SGHTA and CDR2 is FQGNSA. CDR3 region: CASSLGLDGRQPQNF. As DNA, the CDR3 is TGTGCCAGCAGCTTAGGCCTTGATGGTCGTCAGCCCCAGAATTTT.

The chain joins TRBV5-8 to TRBJ2-2, with a weak D call TRBD1 (6 bases). The CDR3 covers 14 residues. Per the germline V gene, CDR1 is SGHTS and CDR2 is YDEGEE. The V and J ends lost 4 bases and 4 bases respectively, with 11 bases between them. The CDR3 bases are TGTGCCAGCAGCCTACAGGGTGCCACCGGGGAGCTGTTTTTT. It yields the protein CASSLQGATGELFF.

For this clonotype: The junction and the germline gene differ at one end; a read error may be behind it. The chain joins TRBV7-2 to TRBJ2-1, with D tentatively TRBD1 (5 bases). The V gene's germline CDR1 is SGHTA and CDR2 FQGNSA. The CDR3 spans 13 residues. The CDR3 spells CASGFGAGNEQFF. CDR3 coding DNA: TGTGCCAGCGGCTTTGGGGCCGGCAATGAGCAGTTCTTC.

In its sample, this clonotype was seen many times. J is TRBJ2-1 and V is TRBV7-2; 7 bases are a match to TRBD2. J lost 7 bases, V lost 3 bases, and 9 bases had no gene match. Germline V lookup: CDR1 SGHTA, CDR2 FQGNSA. The CDR3 totals 15 residues. CDR3 protein: CASSFSGGILNEQFF. Written as DNA, the CDR3 is TGTGCCAGCAGCTTCTCCGGGGGGATTTTGAATGAGCAGTTCTTC. Full variable domain (missing parts from reference TRBV7-2 and TRBJ2-1): GAGVSQSPSNKVTEKGKDVELRCDPISGHTALYWYRQSLGQGLEFLIYFQGNSAPDKSGLPSDRFSAERTGGSVSTLTIQRTQQEDSAVYLCASSFSGGILNEQFFGPGTRLTVL.

This clonotype appeared many times. The gene calls are TRBV5-5 and TRBJ2-3, with D perhaps TRBD2 (6 bases). The germline V gene encodes CDR1 SGHKS and CDR2 YYEKEE (reference sequence). Deletions cut 4 bases from V and 0 bases from J, with 12 bases between. The CDR3 extends over 15 amino acids. The CDR3 coding sequence is TGTGCCAGCAGCCAGAGAGCGGGTAGCACAGATACGCAGTATTTT. Its translation: CASSQRAGSTDTQYF. Full variable domain (missing parts from reference TRBV5-5 and TRBJ2-3): DAGVTQSPTHLIKTRGQQVTLRCSPISGHKSVSWYQQVLGQGPQFIFQYYEKEERGRGNFPDRFSARQFPNYSSELNVNALLLGDSALYLCASSQRAGSTDTQYFGPGTRLTVL.

The gene calls are TRBV5-1 and TRBJ2-3; the D is unclear. CDR1 is SGHRS and CDR2 is YFSETQ in the germline V gene. The CDR3 length is 13 residues. Trimming shortened V by 0 bases and J by 9 bases, and 11 bases separated the two germline ends. CDR3 in DNA: TGCGCCAGCAGCTTGGGGGCGGCCGAAACGCAGTATTTT. It is translated as CASSLGAAETQYF.

This clonotype was seen at least ten times. The chain combines TRBV5-1 with TRBJ2-1; no clear D. The CDR3 consists of 12 residues. Trimming removed 4 bases from V and 2 bases from J, with 4 bases in between. Germline CDR1 and CDR2: SGHRS and YFSETQ. The DNA for the CDR3 is TGCGCCAGCAGCAGAACCTACAATGAGCAGTTCTTC. It encodes CASSRTYNEQFF.

This clonotype was picked up many times. The gene calls are TRBV5-1 and TRBJ2-7; D ambiguous. There are 15 residues in the CDR3. V was cut by 4 bases and J by 7 bases, with 21 bases left in between. Germline CDR1 and CDR2: SGHRS and YFSETQ. In DNA form, the CDR3 reads TGCGCCAGCAGCCGCAAACTCGGTGAGGTTCAGGAGCAGTACTTC. Translated, it gives CASSRKLGEVQEQYF.

The sample holds many counts of this clonotype. The CDR3 spells CSVALGGGTQYF. CDR3 sequence (DNA): TGCAGTGTTGCTTTGGGGGGCGGGACCCAGTACTTC. J is TRBJ2-5 and V is TRBV20-1; D assignment may be TRBD1 or TRBD2 (6 bases each). Trimming cost V 7 bases and J 7 bases, with 16 bases left between them. The CDR3 totals 12 residues. Germline loops: CDR1 DFQATT, CDR2 SNEGSKA (reference sequence).

Many counts were recorded for this clonotype. V is TRBV6-1 and J is TRBJ1-1; unclear D gene. Germline V lookup: CDR1 MNHNS, CDR2 SASEGT. Trimming took off 7 bases at V and 3 bases at J, with 18 bases between the two ends. The CDR3 has 15 residues. This CDR3 is CASTRSWGGDTEAFF. The CDR3, as DNA: TGTGCCAGCACCCGTTCATGGGGAGGCGACACTGAAGCTTTCTTT.

This clonotype was counted a few times. The chain links TRBV5-1 to TRBJ2-3; D remains ambiguous. V lost 4 bases and J lost 3, with 9 bases in between. Germline CDR1 and CDR2: SGHRS and YFSETQ. CDR3 length: 13 amino acids. The CDR3 loop is CASSEYLTDTQYF. The CDR3 DNA reads TGCGCCAGCAGCGAGTACTTGACAGATACGCAGTATTTT.